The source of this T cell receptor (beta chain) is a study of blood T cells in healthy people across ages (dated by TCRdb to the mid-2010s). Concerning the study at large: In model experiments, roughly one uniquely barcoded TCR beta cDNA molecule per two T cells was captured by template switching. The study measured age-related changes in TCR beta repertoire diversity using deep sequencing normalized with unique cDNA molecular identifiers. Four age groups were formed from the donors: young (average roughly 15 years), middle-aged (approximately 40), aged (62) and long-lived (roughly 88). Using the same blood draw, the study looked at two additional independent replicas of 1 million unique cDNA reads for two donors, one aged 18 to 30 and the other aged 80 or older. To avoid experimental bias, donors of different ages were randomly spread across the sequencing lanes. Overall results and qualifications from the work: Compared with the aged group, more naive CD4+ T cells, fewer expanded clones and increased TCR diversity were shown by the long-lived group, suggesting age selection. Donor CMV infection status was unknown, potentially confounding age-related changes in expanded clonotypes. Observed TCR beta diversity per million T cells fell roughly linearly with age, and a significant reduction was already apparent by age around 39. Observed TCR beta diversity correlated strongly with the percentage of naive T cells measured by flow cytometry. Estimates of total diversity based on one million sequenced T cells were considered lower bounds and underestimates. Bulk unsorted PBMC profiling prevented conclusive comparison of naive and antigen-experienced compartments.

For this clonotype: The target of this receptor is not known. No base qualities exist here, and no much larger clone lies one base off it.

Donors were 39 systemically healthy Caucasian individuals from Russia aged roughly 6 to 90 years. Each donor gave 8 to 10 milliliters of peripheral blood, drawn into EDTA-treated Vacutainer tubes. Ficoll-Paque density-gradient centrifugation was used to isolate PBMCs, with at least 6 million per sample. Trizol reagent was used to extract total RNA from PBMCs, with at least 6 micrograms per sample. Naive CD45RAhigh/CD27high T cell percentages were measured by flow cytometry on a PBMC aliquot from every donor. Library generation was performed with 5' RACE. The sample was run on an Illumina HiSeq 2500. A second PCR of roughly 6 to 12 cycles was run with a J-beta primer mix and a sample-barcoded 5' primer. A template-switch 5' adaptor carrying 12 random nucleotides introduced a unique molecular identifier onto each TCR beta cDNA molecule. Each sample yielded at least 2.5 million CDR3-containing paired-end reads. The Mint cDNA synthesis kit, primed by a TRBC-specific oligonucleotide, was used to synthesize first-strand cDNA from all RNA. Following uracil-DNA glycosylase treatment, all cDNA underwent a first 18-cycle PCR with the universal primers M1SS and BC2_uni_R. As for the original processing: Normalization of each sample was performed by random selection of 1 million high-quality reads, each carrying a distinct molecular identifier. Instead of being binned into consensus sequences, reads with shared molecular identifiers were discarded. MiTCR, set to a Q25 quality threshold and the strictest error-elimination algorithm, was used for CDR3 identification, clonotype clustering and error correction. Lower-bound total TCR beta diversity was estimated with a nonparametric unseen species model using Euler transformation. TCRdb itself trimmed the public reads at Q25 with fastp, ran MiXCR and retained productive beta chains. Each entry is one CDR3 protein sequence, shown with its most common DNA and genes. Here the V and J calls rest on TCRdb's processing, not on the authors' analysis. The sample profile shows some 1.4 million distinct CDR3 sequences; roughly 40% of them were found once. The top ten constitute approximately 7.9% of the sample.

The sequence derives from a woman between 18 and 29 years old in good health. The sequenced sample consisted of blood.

The DNA is TGTGCCACCAGTGATTCGGGACTAGCGGGACTCAATGAGCAGTTCTTC. Its protein product is CATSDSGLAGLNEQFF. The rearranged chain carries TRBV24-1 and TRBJ2-1; 13 junctional bases match TRBD2. The CDR1 and CDR2 encoded by the germline V gene are KGHDR and SFDVKD. Trimmed from V: 2 bases; trimmed from J: 6 bases; junction bases lacking a gene match: 3. Counted from cysteine to phenylalanine, this CDR3 has 16 amino acids. Left in the record is the CDR3 DNA by itself, 48 bases read in frame from the first base.